Listed below are T cell receptor beta chains from one sample, sequenced in a study of T-cell reconstitution after alpha-beta-depleted transplantation in children. TCRdb used MiXCR to reprocess the PCR reads, holding one entry per CDR3 protein. The table records almost 600,000 distinct CDR3 sequences, 25% to 30% of them present only once. The specimen was PBMCs, collected before TCRalphabeta/CD19-depleted stem cell transplant. Every receptor here comes from a boy under two years old with Wiskott-Aldrich syndrome, due to receive a stem cell transplant. The CDR3 runs from the conserved cysteine through the conserved F or W. A D gene is named only where the DNA matches it firmly. Expanded clones are given a class, and other clones once, few, many or no size at all.

clone size	D gene	V gene	J gene	CDR3 DNA	CDR3 protein
.	TRBD2	TRBV12-3/TRBV12-4	TRBJ2-5	TGTGCCAGCAGTTTAGAGACTAGCGGGAGGGCAGAGACCCAGTACTTC	CASSLETSGRAETQYF
few	.	TRBV29-1	TRBJ1-3	TGCAGCGCCTACAGGAGATCCTCTGGAAACACCATATATTTT	CSAYRRSSGNTIYF
few	.	TRBV7-9	TRBJ2-5	TGTGCCAGCAGCCCGTCACACTTC	CASSPSHF
few	.	TRBV28	TRBJ1-4	TGTGCCAGCGGCGGTCCCGCCAATGAAAAACTGTTTTTT	CASGGPANEKLFF
few	TRBD2	TRBV4-1	TRBJ2-1	TGCGCCAGCAGCCAGGACCCCTGGGGGGCGGGAGGAGACAATGAGCAGTTCTTC	CASSQDPWGAGGDNEQFF
.	.	TRBV20-1	TRBJ2-7	TGCAGTGCTACCCAGACGATCTCCTACGAGCAGTACTTC	CSATQTISYEQYF
.	TRBD2	TRBV24-1	TRBJ2-5	TGTGCCACCTCAAGGGGACTAGCGGGAGGACAAGAGACCCAGTACTTC	CATSRGLAGGQETQYF
.	TRBD1	TRBV5-6	TRBJ2-1	TGTGCCAGCAGCTTGAGTTACAGGACAGGGGAGTACAATGAGCAGTTCTTC	CASSLSYRTGEYNEQFF
.	TRBD1	TRBV5-1	TRBJ1-2	TGCGCCAGCAGCGCGGACAGGATCTATGGCTACACCTTC	CASSADRIYGYTF
few	.	TRBV5-1	TRBJ2-2	TGCGCCAGCAGCTTGGCCGCAGGAAACCAGCACACCGGGGAGCTGTTTTTT	CASSLAAGNQHTGELFF
.	.	TRBV21-1	TRBJ2-7	TGTGCCAGATTCGCCTGTAGACAGGGGGCCCACGAGCAGTACTTC	CARFACRQGAHEQYF
.	.	TRBV20-1	TRBJ2-7	TGCAGTGCTAGAGACGATACAGGTGCTGCGTCCTACGAGCAGTACTTC	CSARDDTGAASYEQYF
once	TRBD1	TRBV5-1	TRBJ2-1	TGCGCCAGCAGCCCCGACAGGGTAGCTCCCTACAATGAGCAGTTCTTC	CASSPDRVAPYNEQFF
.	TRBD2	TRBV4-2	TRBJ2-2	TGTGCCAGCAGCCCGACTAGCGGGAGTGTCGGGGAGCTGTTTTTT	CASSPTSGSVGELFF
.	.	TRBV27	TRBJ1-1	TGTGCCAGCAGTTTATCTCGGAAGCACACTGAAGCTTTCTTT	CASSLSRKHTEAFF
few	.	TRBV20-1	TRBJ2-7	TGCAGTGCTAGAGATCAGGGAACCTACGAGCAGTACTTC	CSARDQGTYEQYF
.	.	TRBV7-3	TRBJ1-4	TGTGCCAGCAGCCCCCAGGGGTGGCGTGAAAAACTGTTTTTT	CASSPQGWREKLFF
few	.	TRBV27	TRBJ1-2	TGTGCCAGCAGCACCGGGGGGGGATGGGGCTATGGCTACACCTTC	CASSTGGGWGYGYTF
.	.	TRBV20-1	TRBJ2-1	TGCAGTGCTAGGGGCGGCGGGAACTACAATGAGCAGTTCTTC	CSARGGGNYNEQFF
few	TRBD2	TRBV12-3/TRBV12-4	TRBJ2-3	TGTGCCAGCAGTTTTCCACTAGCGGCAACAGATACGCAGTATTTT	CASSFPLAATDTQYF
few	TRBD1	TRBV20-1	TRBJ1-6	TGCAGTGCTATCGACAGGGGGCTCTCCTATAATTCACCCCTCCACTTT	CSAIDRGLSYNSPLHF
.	.	TRBV9	TRBJ2-1	TGTGCCAGCAGCTATAGGGGGGACTCCTACAATGAGCAGTTCTTC	CASSYRGDSYNEQFF
.	TRBD2	TRBV2	TRBJ2-2	TGTGCCAGCAGTGAAGGACCCGGGAGGGGGACCGGGGAGCTGTTTTTT	CASSEGPGRGTGELFF
.	TRBD1	TRBV18	TRBJ2-5	TGTGCCAGCTCACCACTACAGGGGGCGCGGGAGACCCAGTACTTC	CASSPLQGARETQYF
.	TRBD2	TRBV18	TRBJ2-1	TGTGCCAGCTCACCATGGCTAGCGGGTTTTTCCTACAATGAGCAGTTCTTC	CASSPWLAGFSYNEQFF
.	TRBD1	TRBV10-3	TRBJ2-3	TGTGCCATCAATTCCCGGGACAGGGGGTTAGATACGCAGTATTTT	CAINSRDRGLDTQYF
few	TRBD2	TRBV5-1	TRBJ2-2	TGCGCCAGCAGCTCCCCTAGCGGGAGGATGGCCGGGGAGCTGTTTTTT	CASSSPSGRMAGELFF
.	.	TRBV5-1	TRBJ2-3	TGCGCCAGCATCAGTAGCACAGATACGCAGTATTTT	CASISSTDTQYF
.	TRBD2	TRBV15	TRBJ2-2	TGTGCCACCAGCAGAGATCATAGTAGCGGGAGTCTCGGGGAGCTGTTTTTT	CATSRDHSSGSLGELFF
.	.	TRBV7-2	TRBJ1-5	TGTGCCAGCAGCCTCGCCAGGAATCTATATAGCAATCAGCCCCAGCATTTT	CASSLARNLYSNQPQHF
.	.	TRBV11-3	TRBJ2-3	TGTGCCAGCAGCTTTTCAGGGGTCGAGGATACGCAGTATTTT	CASSFSGVEDTQYF
.	TRBD2	TRBV19	TRBJ2-1	TGTGCCAGTAGTATAGGGCCTAGCGGGAGATTAAGACACAATGAGCAGTTCTTC	CASSIGPSGRLRHNEQFF
.	TRBD1	TRBV28	TRBJ2-3	TGTGCCAGCAGTTTCGGCGACAGGGAGACAGATACGCAGTATTTT	CASSFGDRETDTQYF
once	.	TRBV10-3	TRBJ2-5	TGTGCCATCTCGAGAGGGGGCCAAGAGACCCAGTACTTC	CAISRGGQETQYF
.	TRBD2	TRBV4-2	TRBJ2-1	TGTGCCAGCAGCCAGGGACTAGCTTACAATGAGCAGTTCTTC	CASSQGLAYNEQFF
few	.	TRBV20-1	TRBJ2-7	TGCAGTGCCAGCTCCTACGAGCAGTACTTC	CSASSYEQYF
.	TRBD2	TRBV5-1	TRBJ2-1	TGCGCCAGCAGCTTGCCGGGACTAGAAGGTAATGAGCAGTTCTTC	CASSLPGLEGNEQFF
.	TRBD1	TRBV15	TRBJ2-1	TGTGCCACCAGCAGGACAGGGGGCAACTACAATGAGCAGTTCTTC	CATSRTGGNYNEQFF
.	TRBD1	TRBV5-1	TRBJ2-1	TGCGCCAGTACCGGGACAGGGGCCTTCAATGAGCAGTTCTTC	CASTGTGAFNEQFF
.	.	TRBV24-1	TRBJ2-3	TGTGCCACCAGTGATTTGCATCGTGCAGATACGCAGTATTTT	CATSDLHRADTQYF
.	TRBD2	TRBV20-1	TRBJ2-5	TGCAGTGCCACTCCGAGGTTCCTAGCGGGACTCCAAGAGACCCAGTACTTC	CSATPRFLAGLQETQYF
few	.	TRBV12-3/TRBV12-4	TRBJ1-2	TGTGCCAGCAGTTCGGAAGCTAACTATGGCTACACCTTC	CASSSEANYGYTF
few	TRBD1	TRBV20-1	TRBJ2-1	TGCAGTGCTAGGAGGGACAGGAGCAATGAGCAGTTCTTC	CSARRDRSNEQFF
many	.	TRBV10-3	TRBJ2-2	TGTGCCATCGAACCAGCCGCGAACACCGGGGAGCTGTTTTTT	CAIEPAANTGELFF
.	TRBD2	TRBV25-1	TRBJ2-1	TGTGCCAGCAGTGACCCCGAGGGGGGAAAACTAGCGGGAGATGTCGATGAGCAGTTCTTC	CASSDPEGGKLAGDVDEQFF
.	TRBD1	TRBV29-1	TRBJ2-5	TGCAGCGTCCGACAGGGAGAGACCCAGTACTTC	CSVRQGETQYF